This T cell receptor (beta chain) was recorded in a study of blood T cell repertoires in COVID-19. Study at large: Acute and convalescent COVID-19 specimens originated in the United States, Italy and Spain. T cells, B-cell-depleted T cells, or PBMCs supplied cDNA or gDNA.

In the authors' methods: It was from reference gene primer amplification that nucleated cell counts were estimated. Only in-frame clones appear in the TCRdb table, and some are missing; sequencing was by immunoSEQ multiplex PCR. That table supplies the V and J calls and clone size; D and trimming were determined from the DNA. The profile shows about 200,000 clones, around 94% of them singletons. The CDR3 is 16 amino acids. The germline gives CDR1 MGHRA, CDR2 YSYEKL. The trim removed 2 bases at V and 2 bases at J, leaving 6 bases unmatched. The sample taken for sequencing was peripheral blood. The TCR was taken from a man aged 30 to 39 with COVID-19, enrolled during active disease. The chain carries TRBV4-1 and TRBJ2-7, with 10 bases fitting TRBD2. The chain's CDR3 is CASSQLGLADTYEQYF. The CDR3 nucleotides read TGCGCCAGCAGCCAACTAGGACTAGCGGATACCTACGAGCAGTACTTC.